This passage covers 26 T cell receptor beta chains from one sample sequenced in a study of T cells in women clearing cervical HPV infection. The method was immunoSEQ multiplex PCR; TCRdb's version includes in-frame clones alone and lacks a portion of them. Across 30,000 to 45,000 clones, the top ten clones capture about 1.7% of the sample. Sequencing was done on a sample of blood buffy coat. The receptors were sampled from a woman between 18 and 69 years old with a cervical HPV16 infection that either progressed to CIN3+ or cleared (not recorded which).

On this clone: The read is 3 residues too short to cover the CDR3 end, so that end is filled in from the germline J gene. The rearrangement joins TRBV18 to TRBJ1-6, with unresolved D. CDR3 size: 17 residues. Trimming removed 4 bases at V and 0 bases at J, with 13 bases between. From germline, CDR1 is KGHSH and CDR2 LQKENI. The CDR3 bases that were read are TGTGCCAGCTCACGAGAGGGCCCAAGCTCCTATAATTCACCC. Amino acids: CASSREGPSSYNSP. The complete CDR3 reads CASSREGPSSYNSPLHF.

In the case of this clone: The read gets to within 3 residues of the CDR3 end, and the germline J gene fills in the rest. The chain uses TRBV19 and TRBJ1-5, with a weak D call TRBD1 (5 bases). The CDR3 is 14 residues long. Trimming removed 6 bases at V and 6 bases at J, with 15 bases between. Germline V gene sequence: CDR1 LNHDA, CDR2 SQIVND (reference sequence). The DNA read from the CDR3 is TGTGCCAGTAGCGAGAAGGGGAATTCTCAGCCC. It specifies CASSEKGNSQP. The entire CDR3 sequence reads CASSEKGNSQPQHF.

Note on this clone: Sequencing ends 3 residues short of the CDR3 end; the germline J gene provides the rest. The gene calls are TRBV19 and TRBJ2-7, with TRBD2 identical over 11 bases. J gave up 2 bases and V 4 bases, and 4 bases lay outside the gene matches. Germline loops: CDR1 LNHDA, CDR2 SQIVND (reference sequence). This CDR3 region has 15 residues. The CDR3 region is CASSTGTSGTYEQYF. The sequenced part of the CDR3 DNA is TGTGCCAGTAGTACCGGGACTAGCGGCACCTACGAG.

Comment on this clone: The read ends 3 residues before the CDR3 terminus; that terminus is restored from the germline J gene. The chain links TRBV20-1 to TRBJ2-6; weak D call: TRBD1 (5 bases). CDR1 is DFQATT, CDR2 SNEGSKA, per germline (reference sequence). This CDR3 is built from 15 residues. Trimming shortened V by 3 bases and J by 0 bases, and 9 bases separated the two germline ends. The sequenced CDR3 bases are TGCAGTGCTAGCGACAGATTCTCTGGGGCCAACGTC. This codes for CSASDRFSGANV. The whole CDR3 is CSASDRFSGANVLTF.

Concerning this clone itself: Read coverage stops 3 residues before the CDR3 terminus; the germline J gene supplies the remainder. V usage is TRBV19 and J usage is TRBJ2-7; the D gene is possibly TRBD1 (5 bases). CDR1 LNHDA and CDR2 SQIVND come from the germline V gene (reference sequence). Trimming took off 8 bases at V and 6 bases at J, with 20 bases between the two ends. The CDR3 loop spans 14 amino acids. CDR3 protein: CASDSRETKREQYF. Partial CDR3 DNA: TGTGCCAGTGATTCCAGGGAAACCAAGCGCGAG.

Regarding this clone: Read data end 3 residues before the CDR3 end; the end is taken from the germline J gene. The gene calls are TRBV20-1 and TRBJ1-1; 7 bases align to TRBD1. The CDR3 is 13 residues long. V gave up 4 bases and J gave up 4 bases; unmatched junction bases: 6. Germline V gene lookup returns CDR1 DFQATT and CDR2 SNEGSKA (reference sequence). The CDR3 loop reads CSAKDRAITEAFF. The CDR3 DNA, read in part, is TGCAGTGCTAAAGACAGGGCAATCACTGAA.

About this clone: Coverage ceases 3 residues before the CDR3 finishes, and the germline J gene fills in the end. The J gene is TRBJ2-4, the V gene TRBV18; D possibly corresponds to TRBD1 (6 bases). CDR1 KGHSH and CDR2 LQKENI come from the germline V gene. The CDR3 is 15 residues long. The CDR3 DNA, read in part, is TGTGCCAGCTCTTTCCGGACAGAAATTAACTATGGT. Protein sequence: CASSFRTEINYG. In full, the CDR3 reads CASSFRTEINYGQYF.

In regard to this clone: The read terminates 3 residues before the CDR3 end, so the remaining end is supplied by the germline J gene. V and J are TRBV5-4 and TRBJ1-5; no clear D. From germline, CDR1 is SGHNT and CDR2 YYREEE (reference sequence). V dropped 0 bases and J dropped 0 bases, with 4 bases sitting between them. The CDR3 totals 14 residues. The CDR3 DNA, read in part, is TGTGCCAGCAGCTTGGCCGGTAGCAATCAGCCC. Translation: CASSLAGSNQP. The CDR3 as a whole reads CASSLAGSNQPQHF.

Comment on this clone: Read coverage stops 3 residues before the CDR3 terminus; the germline J gene supplies the remainder. The gene calls are TRBV19 and TRBJ1-5; a possible D gene is TRBD1 (5 bases). Germline values: CDR1 LNHDA, CDR2 SQIVND (reference sequence). The CDR3 has 15 amino acids. V lost 7 bases, J lost 1 base, and 14 bases lay in between. Here the CDR3 reads CASTLGGVSNQPQHF. Partial CDR3 DNA: TGTGCCAGTACCCTTGGGGGGGTCAGCAATCAGCCC.

About this clone: The read falls 3 residues short of the CDR3 end, and the missing part is taken from the germline J gene. The chain joins TRBV7-8 to TRBJ1-2, with a tentative D call TRBD1 (5 bases). The V gene's germline CDR1 is SGHVS and CDR2 FQNEAQ. The CDR3 loop spans 15 amino acids. The CDR3 loop reads CASSLPGRGAYDYTF. The CDR3 bases that were read are TGTGCCAGCAGCTTACCAGGCCGAGGGGCCTACGAC.

Comments on this clone: The read ends 3 residues before the CDR3 terminus; that terminus is restored from the germline J gene. V and J are TRBV7-2 and TRBJ1-2; 10 bases match TRBD1. In germline, CDR1 is SGHTA, CDR2 FQGNSA. The CDR3 length is 14 residues. CDR3 bases read: TGTGCCAGCAGCTCGGGACAGGGGTGGGACGAC. Amino acids: CASSSGQGWDD. The complete CDR3 reads CASSSGQGWDDYTF.

Of note for this clone: With the read ending 3 residues before the CDR3 end, the germline J gene is used to fill in that end. The chain is built from TRBV7-3 and TRBJ1-6; D gene uncertain. Trimming shortened V by 2 bases and J by 6 bases, and 11 bases separated the two germline ends. CDR3 size: 15 residues. CDR1 and CDR2 from the germline V gene are SGHTA and FQGTGA. The sequenced CDR3 bases are TGTGCCAGCAGCTTATTTTCGGTTCCTAATTCACCC. Translated, it gives CASSLFSVPNSP. The full CDR3 reads CASSLFSVPNSPLHF.

Worth noting for this clone: Sequencing ends 3 residues short of the CDR3 end; the germline J gene provides the rest. The chain has TRBV10-3 and TRBJ2-1, with 7 nucleotides matching TRBD1. CDR1 is ENHRY and CDR2 is SYGVKD in the germline V gene. This CDR3 is 14 amino acids long. With 3 bases clipped from V and 5 bases from J, the junction kept 4 bases outside the gene matches. CDR3 loop: CAISDRGSDNEQFF. The DNA read from the CDR3 is TGTGCCATCAGTGACAGGGGGTCGGACAATGAG.

Turning to this clone: The CDR3 is cut off 3 residues early in the read; its end comes from the germline J gene. V usage is TRBV18 and J usage is TRBJ1-4; D remains unclear. The CDR3 length is 15 residues. Germline V gene sequence: CDR1 KGHSH, CDR2 LQKENI. The CDR3: CASSPAQSAANVLFF. The part of the CDR3 DNA that was read is TGTGCCAGCTCACCAGCCCAGTCTGCGGCCAACGTA.

As concerns this clone: The read stops 3 residues short of the end of the CDR3; the missing end is completed from the germline J gene. This chain uses TRBV7-8 with TRBJ1-5; tentatively, D is TRBD1 (5 bases). V lost 5 bases, J lost 3 bases, and 14 bases lay in between. The germline V gene encodes CDR1 SGHVS and CDR2 FQNEAQ. The length of the CDR3 is 15 residues. The part of the CDR3 DNA that was read is TGTGCCAGCAGCCAAGGGGCTCGTGACAATCAGCCC. Protein: CASSQGARDNQP. The full CDR3 protein is CASSQGARDNQPQHF.

With respect to this clone: Coverage ceases 3 residues before the CDR3 finishes, and the germline J gene fills in the end. The gene calls are TRBV28 and TRBJ2-7; D gene uncertain. The CDR3 is 13 amino acids. V gave up 3 bases and J gave up 0 bases, with 6 bases separating them. The germline V gene encodes CDR1 MDHEN and CDR2 SYDVKM. The CDR3 region is CASSLGNSYEQYF. Incomplete CDR3 DNA: TGTGCCAGCAGTTTGGGCAACTCCTACGAG.

To note about this clone: From the germline J gene comes the end of the CDR3, since the read stops 3 residues before it. The chain joins TRBV19 to TRBJ2-5; D is undetermined. The V gene lost 1 base and the J gene lost 1 base, with 10 bases spanning the gap. CDR3 length equals 15 residues. Per the germline V gene, CDR1 is LNHDA and CDR2 is SQIVND (reference sequence). CDR3 DNA, as far as it was read: TGTGCCAGTAGTATAGTGGGCAGCCCCCAAGAGACC. Encoded protein: CASSIVGSPQET. The entire CDR3 reads CASSIVGSPQETQYF. The whole variable domain, filled in from reference TRBV19 and TRBJ2-5, reads DGGITQSPKYLFRKEGQNVTLSCEQNLNHDAMYWYRQDPGQGLRLIYYSQIVNDFQKGDIAEGYSVSREKKESFPLTVTSAQKNPTAFYLCASSIVGSPQETQYFGPGTRLLVL.

About this clone: The sequence runs out 3 residues before the end of the CDR3; the remainder is reconstructed from the germline J gene. J is TRBJ2-4 and V is TRBV19; tentatively, D is TRBD1 (6 bases). The CDR3 contains 13 residues. Per germline, CDR1 LNHDA and CDR2 SQIVND (reference sequence). The CDR3 bases that were read are TGTGCCAGCCAGGGGCAGGGGAATTTTGGT. Protein sequence: CASQGQGNFG. The entire CDR3 protein is CASQGQGNFGQYF.

The CDR3 DNA, read in part, is TGTGCCAGCAGTTCGGACACAGATACC. Amino acids: CASSSDTDT. The complete CDR3 reads CASSSDTDTYTF. The rearrangement uses TRBV6-2 or TRBV6-3 and TRBJ1-2; D might be TRBD1 (5 bases). The sequenced fragment ends 3 residues before the CDR3 boundary, so the rest is inferred from the germline J gene. Per germline, CDR1 MNHEY and CDR2 SVGEGT. CDR3 length: 12 amino acids.

Partial CDR3 DNA: TGCGCCAGCACCTTACTGGAGGGGAACACTGAA. This gives the protein CASTLLEGNTE. The full CDR3 protein reads CASTLLEGNTEAFF. The gene calls are TRBV5-1 and TRBJ1-1; D gene ambiguous. Sequencing ends 3 residues short of the CDR3 end; the germline J gene provides the rest. The CDR3 runs to 14 residues. Deletions cut 6 bases from V and 1 base from J, with 13 bases between. Looked up from germline, CDR1 is SGHRS and CDR2 is YFSETQ.

A word on this clone: The CDR3 end falls 3 residues outside the read, so it is completed with the germline J gene. The chain couples TRBV4-1 to TRBJ1-2; D perhaps matches TRBD1 (5 bases). Germline values: CDR1 MGHRA, CDR2 YSYEKL. With 4 bases removed from V and 6 bases from J, the gap between germline ends came to 18 bases. This CDR3 comprises 15 residues. The sequenced part of the CDR3 DNA is TGCGCCAGCAGCCGCACCTCCCAGGCGGGGGATGGC. It specifies CASSRTSQAGDG. Given in full, the CDR3 is CASSRTSQAGDGYTF.

Note on this clone: The CDR3 end is not reached by the read, which stops 3 residues before it; the germline J gene fills it in. The V call is TRBV5-4, the J call TRBJ2-1; 10 bases are shared with TRBD2. The V and J ends lost 4 bases and 9 bases, in that order; junction bases with no gene match: 10. The CDR3 extends over 15 amino acids. The germline V gene encodes CDR1 SGHNT and CDR2 YYREEE (reference sequence). The sequenced CDR3 bases are TGTGCCAGCAGCGGAAGCGGGGGGGCGGCGCTTGAG. Amino acid sequence: CASSGSGGAALE. The full CDR3 protein is CASSGSGGAALEQFF.

On this clone: The read finishes 3 residues shy of the CDR3 end, and the germline J gene is used to complete it. The V call is TRBV18, the J call TRBJ2-5; D may correspond to TRBD1 or TRBD2 (5 bases each). The V gene lost 3 bases and the J gene lost 5 bases, with 10 bases spanning the gap. This CDR3 has 13 amino acids. Per the germline V gene, CDR1 is KGHSH and CDR2 is LQKENI. The covered CDR3 bases are TGTGCCAGCTCACCTGAGGGGTTGGAGACC. As protein: CASSPEGLET. The entire CDR3 is CASSPEGLETQYF.

In regard to this clone: Coverage ceases 3 residues before the CDR3 finishes, and the germline J gene fills in the end. This rearrangement joins TRBV7-9 to TRBJ2-7, with TRBD1 matching 7 bases. V gave up 7 bases and J gave up 4 bases; unmatched junction bases: 10. The germline gives CDR1 SEHNR, CDR2 FQNEAQ (reference sequence). The CDR3 covers 14 residues. CDR3 DNA (partial): TGTGCCAGCACCTTTGGGGGACAGCCGTACGAG. Translation: CASTFGGQPYE. The entire CDR3 protein reads CASTFGGQPYEQYF.

Worth noting for this clone: The read terminates 3 residues before the CDR3 end, so the remaining end is supplied by the germline J gene. This chain uses TRBV5-1 with TRBJ2-2; D assignment may be TRBD1 or TRBD2 (5 bases each). This CDR3 comprises 14 residues. CDR1 and CDR2 from the germline V gene are SGHRS and YFSETQ. The chain's CDR3 is CASREGSGANVLFF. The part of the CDR3 DNA that was read is TGCGCCAGCAGAGAGGGATCTGGGGCCAACGTG.

With respect to this clone: The observed sequence ends 3 residues before the CDR3 terminus, with the missing tail filled in from the germline J gene. The V and J genes are TRBV18 and TRBJ1-4; D unclear. V was trimmed by 5 bases and J by 0 bases, leaving 10 bases between them. The germline gives CDR1 KGHSH, CDR2 LQKENI. The CDR3 loop spans 15 amino acids. The CDR3 reads CASSGAYATNEKLFF. The CDR3 DNA, read in part, is TGTGCCAGCTCAGGAGCGTACGCAACTAATGAAAAA.